This TCR beta chain was found in a study of T-cell memory formation after mild COVID-19. Study at large: Each donor largely had its own TCR clusters.

TCRdb reprocessed the 5' RACE reads via MiXCR and lists one record per CDR3 protein. The sample includes under 300,000 distinct CDR3 sequences, around 17% seen only once; the top ten take approximately 22%. Points on this clonotype: Its antigen is undetermined.

Overall study findings and caveats: Contracting clones from day 15 to 85 had balanced CD4/CD8; later expanders favoured CD4+. Pre-infection memory already had some responding clones, implying cross-reactive memory joined. Contracting CD4+ clones sat mainly in CM and EM; CD8+ in EMRA.

This CDR3 comprises 13 residues. The V end was cut by 5 bases, the J end by 2 bases, with 9 bases between. Germline V gene data show CDR1 as SGHTA and CDR2 as FQGNSA. This receptor was taken from a man between 18 and 35 years old who had mild COVID-19 (a few samples of this study predate the infection). Cell type and time point are not known. The material sequenced was PBMCs or a T cell subset sorted from them (not recorded which). V and J are TRBV7-2 and TRBJ2-5; a possible D gene is TRBD2 (5 bases). The CDR3 coding sequence is TGTGCCAGCAGCCCTAGCAGTCAAGAGACCCAGTACTTC. Translating gives CASSPSSQETQYF.